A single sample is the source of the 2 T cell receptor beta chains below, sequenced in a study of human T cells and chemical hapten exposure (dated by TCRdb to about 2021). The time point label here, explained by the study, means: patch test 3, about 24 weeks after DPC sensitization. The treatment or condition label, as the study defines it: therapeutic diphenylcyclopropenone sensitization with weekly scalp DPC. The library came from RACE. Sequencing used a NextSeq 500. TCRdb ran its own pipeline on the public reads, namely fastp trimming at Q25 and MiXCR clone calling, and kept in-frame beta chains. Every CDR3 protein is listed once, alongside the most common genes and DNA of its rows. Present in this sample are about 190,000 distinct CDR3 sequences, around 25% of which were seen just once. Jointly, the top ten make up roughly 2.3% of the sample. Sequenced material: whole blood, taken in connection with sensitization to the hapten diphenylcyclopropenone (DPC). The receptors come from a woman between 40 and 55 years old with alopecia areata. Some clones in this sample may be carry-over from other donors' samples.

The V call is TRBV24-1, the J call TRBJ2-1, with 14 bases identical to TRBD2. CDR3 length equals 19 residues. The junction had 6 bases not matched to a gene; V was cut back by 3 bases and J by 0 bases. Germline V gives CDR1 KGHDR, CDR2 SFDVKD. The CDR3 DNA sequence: TGTGCCACCAGTGATCCTGGACTAGCGGGGGGTAGCTCCTACAATGAGCAGTTCTTC. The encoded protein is CATSDPGLAGGSSYNEQFF.

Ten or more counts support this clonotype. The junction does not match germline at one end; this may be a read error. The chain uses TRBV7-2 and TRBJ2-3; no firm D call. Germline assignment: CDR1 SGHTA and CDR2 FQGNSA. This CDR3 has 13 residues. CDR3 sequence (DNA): TGTGCCAGCAGTTTGCCCAGCACGGATACGCAGTATTTT. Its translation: CASSLPSTDTQYF.